This T cell receptor beta chain is from a study of shared clonotypes between healthy human individuals. The CDR3 runs 11 residues. Trimming took off 3 bases at V and 4 bases at J, with 4 bases between the two ends. Germline assignment: CDR1 MNHEY and CDR2 SMNVEV (reference sequence). Whole-study findings and limits: Some clonotypes were shared by all four sorted-subset donors, while others were not shared. The non-shared ones had lower generation probabilities than the shared ones. Sequencing depth was expected to affect clonotype sharing among donors. What naive subsets generally showed was a larger estimated richness than memory subsets showed.

As regards this clone: Its cognate antigen is unknown. The same CDR3 can be traced to other DNA sequences in this sample.

Cells designated naive CD8 were CD45RO-negative and were positively selected for CCR7, with terminally differentiated effector memory CD45RA+ cells excluded. Study donors comprised healthy, HIV-negative adults devoid of recent acute infection or vaccination. Generated by immunoSEQ multiplex PCR, the TCRdb table keeps only in-frame clones and is missing some. Of around 560,000 clones in the sample, about 95% are singletons; the top ten hold 0.11%. The chain joins TRBV27 to TRBJ2-7; the D is unclear. The sample taken for sequencing was naive CD8+ T cells sorted from blood. The receptor was isolated from a woman aged 30 to 39 in good health. This CDR3 is CASSFGYEQYF. CDR3 DNA: TGTGCCAGCAGTTTCGGGTACGAGCAGTACTTC.